This entry is about one T cell receptor beta chain. Its antigen is not identified. This sample is drawn from a study of cytomegalovirus exposure and HLA in healthy donors. Regarding the study as a whole: Solely CMV serostatus was available to characterize immune exposure. Common viral pathogens were later found to be apparently linked to several of the most significant clusters.

Vbeta (60) and Jbeta (13) primers were used in the PCR. In the original analysis: Roughly 9.9 million shared chains were among the approximately 82 million unique TCR beta chains that a later analysis counted. Profiled with immunoSEQ multiplex PCR; TCRdb holds only in-frame clones, not every one. That table supplies the V and J calls and clone size; D and trimming were determined from the DNA. This listing includes approximately 75,000 clones. CDR1 is MDHEN and CDR2 is SYDVKM in the germline V gene. This CDR3 contains 13 residues. V shed 5 bases and J 5 bases; nucleotides not matched to a gene: 4. The chain recombines TRBV28 with TRBJ2-5, with 8 bases that match TRBD2. The sample taken for sequencing was PBMCs. This clonotype was sampled from a boy between 10 and 17 years old in good health and CMV-seronegative. The CDR3 DNA is TGTGCCAGCAGTCAGCGGGGGTTGGAGACCCAGTACTTC. Amino acids: CASSQRGLETQYF.